Below, 27 T cell receptor beta chains from the same sample are listed, as sequenced in a study of CD8+ T cells in alopecia areata. RNA, once extracted, was reverse transcribed into cDNA for use as the sequencing template. Repertoires were generated with immunoSEQ multiplex PCR, while TCRdb's copy carries only in-frame clones and drops some. The sample has 95,000 to 120,000 clones; 59% are singletons. Sequences were obtained from CD8+ T cells sorted from blood. Receptor source: a human donor in good health.

The gene calls are TRBV5-1 and TRBJ1-2, with D tentatively TRBD1 (5 bases). The CDR3 loop spans 14 amino acids. Germline V gene data show CDR1 as SGHRS and CDR2 as YFSETQ. The V gene lost 5 bases and the J gene lost 4 bases, with 15 bases spanning the gap. This CDR3 reads CASSLRGFGYGYTF. In DNA, the CDR3 is TGCGCCAGCAGTTTAAGGGGATTCGGCTATGGCTACACCTTC.

Here the CDR3 DNA reads TGCGCCAGCGCCGGGGAGCTCGGAGATACGCAGTATTTT. Amino acids: CASAGELGDTQYF. This chain joins TRBV5-1 and TRBJ2-3; D might be TRBD2 (5 bases). This CDR3 has 13 residues. Germline-derived CDR1 and CDR2 are SGHRS and YFSETQ. V was trimmed by 7 bases and J by 5 bases, leaving 14 bases between them. The variable domain in full, with the rest retrieved from reference TRBV5-1 and TRBJ2-3, is KAGVTQTPRYLIKTRGQQVTLSCSPISGHRSVSWYQQTPGQGLQFLFEYFSETQRNKGNFPGRFSGRQFSNSRSEMNVSTLELGDSALYLCASAGELGDTQYFGPGTRLTVL.

In DNA form, the CDR3 reads TGCAGCGTTGAGAGTGAGGGGGCACTTCATGGCTACACCTTC. Translating it yields CSVESEGALHGYTF. The gene calls are TRBV29-1 and TRBJ1-2; 7 nucleotides line up with TRBD1. Trimming took 3 bases from V and 6 from J; bases not matched to a gene: 10. CDR1 and CDR2 (germline): SQVTM, ANQGSEA. CDR3 size: 14 residues. The complete variable domain, with remaining parts taken from reference TRBV29-1 and TRBJ1-2, reads SAVISQKPSRDICQRGTSLTIQCQVDSQVTMMFWYRQQPGQSLTLIATANQGSEATYESGFVIDKFPISRPNLTFSTLTVSNMSPEDSSIYLCSVESEGALHGYTFGSGTRLTVV.

The genes are TRBV5-6 and TRBJ2-7; 7 nucleotides line up with TRBD2. V trimming: 1 base; J trimming: 3 bases; junction bases outside the gene matches: 10. Germline V gives CDR1 SGHDT, CDR2 YYEEEE. This CDR3 has 16 amino acids. The CDR3 DNA follows: TGTGCCAGCAGCTTGTTGGTAGCTGCGGGGGACTACGAGCAGTACTTC. This codes for CASSLLVAAGDYEQYF.

The chain couples TRBV4-3 to TRBJ2-1; the D is unclear. Germline CDR1 and CDR2: LGHNA and YSLEER. V lost 1 base, J lost 4 bases, and 5 bases lay in between. The CDR3 runs 13 residues. The CDR3 here is CASSQGQYNEQFF. For the CDR3, the DNA is TGCGCCAGCAGCCAAGGGCAGTACAATGAGCAGTTCTTC.

This clone was observed a handful of times. This rearrangement joins TRBV7-3 to TRBJ1-5; D gene unclear. The germline V and J ends were trimmed by 2 bases and 4 bases, with 6 bases remaining between them. CDR1 and CDR2 (germline): SGHTA, FQGTGA. The CDR3 loop spans 13 amino acids. CDR3 residues: CASSLVLNQPQHF. The CDR3 region has the DNA TGTGCCAGCAGCTTAGTATTGAATCAGCCCCAGCATTTT.

This clone was recorded a few times. The chain couples TRBV5-6 to TRBJ2-4, with 12 bases matching TRBD1. The CDR3 is 14 residues long. In germline, CDR1 is SGHDT, CDR2 YYEEEE. Losses at the gene ends were 3 bases for V and 8 bases for J; bases not matched to a gene: 3. The CDR3 sequence: CASSSGTGGHIQYF. DNA for the CDR3: TGTGCCAGCAGCTCCGGGACAGGGGGCCACATTCAGTACTTC.

The rearrangement uses TRBV4-3 and TRBJ2-2, with unresolved D. The CDR3 consists of 13 residues. Germline CDR1 LGHNA, CDR2 YSLEER. With 2 bases removed from V and 6 bases from J, the gap between germline ends came to 7 bases. For the CDR3, the DNA is TGCGCCAGCAGCCAATGGGGTTCCGGGGAGCTGTTTTTT. Amino acid sequence: CASSQWGSGELFF.

The rearrangement links TRBV7-9 to TRBJ2-5; 8 bases are a match to TRBD1. J was trimmed by 5 bases and V by 5 bases; bases with no gene match: 4. CDR1 SEHNR and CDR2 FQNEAQ come from the germline V gene (reference sequence). The CDR3 contains 13 residues. This chain's CDR3 is CASSATGGETQYF. The CDR3 DNA is TGTGCCAGCAGCGCTACAGGGGGTGAGACCCAGTACTTC.

This clone was detected only a few times. This chain uses TRBV5-6 with TRBJ2-2; TRBD2 might be the D (6 bases). The V gene lost 4 bases and the J gene lost 6 bases, with 13 bases spanning the gap. Germline CDR1 and CDR2: SGHDT and YYEEEE. The CDR3 is made up of 14 amino acids. CDR3 nucleotide sequence: TGTGCCAGCAGCCCAACGGGGGTTTCCGGGGAGCTGTTTTTT. It translates to CASSPTGVSGELFF.

A single count supports this clone. The CDR3 DNA sequence: TGTGCCACCAGCAGCAGGAAAGGGACTAACTATGGCTACACCTTC. Translation: CATSSRKGTNYGYTF. The chain is built from TRBV15 and TRBJ1-2; no definite D call. V lost 3 bases and J lost 0, with 11 bases in between. Germline assignment: CDR1 LNHNV and CDR2 YYDKDF (reference sequence). This CDR3 is built from 15 residues.

The CDR3 DNA follows: TGCAGCGTCTGGGCCCCCTACGAGCAGTACTTC. Its translation is CSVWAPYEQYF. The rearrangement uses TRBV29-1 and TRBJ2-5; D not certain. The J call may be in error: the DNA end matches TRBJ2-7 better. In germline, CDR1 is SQVTM, CDR2 ANQGSEA. The CDR3 runs to 11 residues.

The chain combines TRBV7-9 with TRBJ1-2; D gene ambiguous. CDR3 size: 14 residues. V was clipped by 6 bases and J by 3 bases, with 14 bases between them. CDR1 is SEHNR and CDR2 is FQNEAQ in the germline V gene (reference sequence). The CDR3 region has the DNA TGTGCCAGCAGTTCGATCCTCCTCGACTATGGCTACACCTTC. This translates into CASSSILLDYGYTF.

The chain couples TRBV5-6 to TRBJ2-7, with D unclear. There are 11 residues in the CDR3. V was shortened by 4 bases and J by 2 bases, with 4 bases between the two germline ends. From germline, CDR1 is SGHDT and CDR2 YYEEEE. The CDR3 region has the DNA TGTGCCAGCAGCCTTACCTACGAGCAGTACTTC. This codes for CASSLTYEQYF. Combining the CDR3 with reference TRBV5-6 and TRBJ2-7 gives the whole variable domain DAGVTQSPTHLIKTRGQQVTLRCSPKSGHDTVSWYQQALGQGPQFIFQYYEEEERQRGNFPDRFSGHQFPNYSSELNVNALLLGDSALYLCASSLTYEQYFGPGTRLTVT.

This clone was observed a handful of times. J is TRBJ2-1 and V is TRBV7-9; 8 bases map to TRBD2. The V gene end was trimmed by 5 bases and the J gene end by 3 bases; junction bases not matched to a gene: 9. Germline-derived CDR1 and CDR2 are SEHNR and FQNEAQ (reference sequence). This CDR3 comprises 16 residues. Written as DNA, the CDR3 is TGTGCCAGCAGCCCGACCCCCAGCGGGAGCTACAATGAGCAGTTCTTC. Amino acids: CASSPTPSGSYNEQFF. The full variable domain, with the rest looked up from reference TRBV7-9 and TRBJ2-1, is DTGVSQNPRHKITKRGQNVTFRCDPISEHNRLYWYRQTLGQGPEFLTYFQNEAQLEKSRLLSDRFSAERPKGSFSTLEIQRTEQGDSAMYLCASSPTPSGSYNEQFFGPGTRLTVL.

This clone was picked up a small number of times. The V and J genes are TRBV7-8 and TRBJ2-5, with TRBD2 matching over 8 bases. CDR3 length: 16 amino acids. Germline V gene sequence: CDR1 SGHVS, CDR2 FQNEAQ. V gave up 4 bases and J gave up 0 bases; unmatched junction bases: 7. CDR3 protein: CASSSSTGGYQETQYF. CDR3 bases: TGTGCCAGCAGCTCATCAACGGGGGGGTACCAAGAGACCCAGTACTTC.

This chain uses TRBV7-6 with TRBJ2-3, with 7 bases lining up with TRBD1. V trimming: 5 bases; J trimming: 0 bases; junction bases outside the gene matches: 5. Germline V lookup: CDR1 SGHVS, CDR2 FNYEAQ. The CDR3 covers 15 residues. The CDR3, as DNA: TGTGCCAGCAGCCCCGGGACAGCTAGCACAGATACGCAGTATTTT. Translating it yields CASSPGTASTDTQYF.

Only a few counts were recorded for this clone. V usage is TRBV29-1 and J usage is TRBJ1-4, with a tentative D call TRBD1 (5 bases). Trimming cost V 0 bases and J 6 bases, with 14 bases left between them. Germline CDR1 and CDR2: SQVTM and ANQGSEA. CDR3 length equals 15 residues. In DNA form, the CDR3 reads TGCAGCGTTGAAGAGCGGGGGGAGACTGATGAAAAACTGTTTTTT. It translates to CSVEERGETDEKLFF. The full variable domain, its missing parts supplied by reference TRBV29-1 and TRBJ1-4, is SAVISQKPSRDICQRGTSLTIQCQVDSQVTMMFWYRQQPGQSLTLIATANQGSEATYESGFVIDKFPISRPNLTFSTLTVSNMSPEDSSIYLCSVEERGETDEKLFFGSGTQLSVL.

This clone appeared a few times. CDR3 amino acids: CASSYTLTEAFF. The CDR3 DNA sequence: TGTGCCAGCAGCTACACGCTGACAGAAGCTTTCTTT. The gene calls are TRBV28 and TRBJ1-1; D unclear. The CDR3 totals 12 residues. Trimming removed 6 bases at V and 8 bases at J, with 13 bases between. Germline CDR1 is MDHEN and CDR2 is SYDVKM.

This sequence joins TRBV13 and TRBJ1-2, with D unresolved. CDR3 length equals 11 residues. Trimming pared 1 base from V and 8 bases from J, leaving 5 bases between. CDR1 and CDR2 from the germline V gene are PRHDT and FYEKMQ (reference sequence). The CDR3 sequence: CASSLDRGYTF. CDR3 nucleotides: TGTGCCAGCAGCTTAGATCGCGGCTACACCTTC.

V gene TRBV9 combines with J gene TRBJ2-3; TRBD2 matches at 8 bases. CDR1 is SGDLS and CDR2 is YYNGEE in the germline V gene. The CDR3 totals 15 residues. Unmatched junction bases numbered 7, after V lost 3 bases and J lost 4 bases. The CDR3 is CASSEGTRSPDTQYF. In nucleotides, the CDR3 is TGTGCCAGCAGCGAGGGGACTAGGAGCCCAGATACGCAGTATTTT. Full variable domain (remainder filled in from reference TRBV9 and TRBJ2-3): DSGVTQTPKHLITATGQRVTLRCSPRSGDLSVYWYQQSLDQGLQFLIQYYNGEERAKGNILERFSAQQFPDLHSELNLSSLELGDSALYFCASSEGTRSPDTQYFGPGTRLTVL.

The V call is TRBV13, the J call TRBJ2-1; 9 bases are a match to TRBD1. This CDR3 comprises 15 residues. The J segment lost 6 bases and the V segment lost 4 bases, leaving 7 bases of the junction unmatched. The germline CDR1 and CDR2 sequences are PRHDT and FYEKMQ (reference sequence). The CDR3 loop is CASSSGRDRVNEQFF. For the CDR3, the DNA is TGTGCCAGCAGCTCAGGGCGGGACAGGGTCAATGAGCAGTTCTTC.

The chain uses TRBV27 and TRBJ1-1, with TRBD1 identical over 7 bases. The CDR3 runs to 14 residues. V shed 4 bases and J 6 bases; nucleotides not matched to a gene: 8. Germline V lookup: CDR1 MNHEY, CDR2 SMNVEV (reference sequence). The CDR3 DNA follows: TGTGCCAGCAGTTCAGAAACAGGGGCCTCTGAAGCTTTCTTT. This sequence encodes CASSSETGASEAFF.

CDR3 in amino acids: CASSEGGSPLHF. The CDR3, as DNA: TGCGCCAGCAGCGAAGGGGGTTCACCCCTCCACTTT. This sequence joins TRBV4-1 and TRBJ1-6; weak D call: TRBD1 (6 bases). V shed 5 bases and J shed 9 bases, with 8 bases lying between them. The germline gives CDR1 MGHRA, CDR2 YSYEKL. The CDR3 totals 12 residues.

The J gene is TRBJ2-2, the V gene TRBV19; tentatively, D is TRBD2 (5 bases). V shed 5 bases and J shed 3 bases, with 10 bases lying between them. The CDR3 is made up of 14 amino acids. The germline V gene has CDR1 LNHDA and CDR2 SQIVND (reference sequence). The CDR3 DNA follows: TGTGCCAGTAGTCTGCGGGCGCACACCGGGGAGCTGTTTTTT. Translation gives CASSLRAHTGELFF.

The chain is built from TRBV4-1 and TRBJ2-7, with D unclear. The V end lost 0 bases, the J end lost 2 bases, and 11 bases lay between the germline ends. The CDR3 extends over 15 amino acids. Germline loops: CDR1 MGHRA, CDR2 YSYEKL. CDR3 in DNA: TGCGCCAGCAGCCAAGATCCCCAGGCCCCCTACGAGCAGTACTTC. This sequence encodes CASSQDPQAPYEQYF.

V and J are TRBV13 and TRBJ2-2; 14 bases line up with TRBD2. CDR1 and CDR2 from the germline V gene are PRHDT and FYEKMQ (reference sequence). The CDR3 loop spans 16 amino acids. Germline trimming cut 4 bases from V and 6 bases from J; bases unmatched to any gene: 4. Here the CDR3 reads CASSSGTSGGAGELFF. DNA for the CDR3: TGTGCCAGCAGCTCCGGGACTAGCGGGGGTGCCGGGGAGCTGTTTTTT.